Listed here are 17 T cell receptor beta chains from one sample, sequenced in a study of Ad26.COV2.S vaccination and SARS-CoV-2 variants (dated by TCRdb to the early 2020s). The library was prepared using the immunoSEQ multiplex PCR assay. Entries here come from immuneACCESS through TCRdb and include only in-frame sequences with V and J called. Some clones fail to appear in such tables; in the studies checked, an unresolved V gene covers under half of the shortfall, and the cause of the remainder is unknown. This sample lists 400,000 to 450,000 clones; around 92% were detected once. Of the sample, around 1.7% is held by the ten largest clones. The treatment or condition label, as the study defines it: some 20 received Ad26.COV2.S at low or high dose, single or two shots; 5 received placebo; per-sample allocation not given. Repertoires of vaccine and placebo recipients were sequenced from samples collected on day 63 after the first injection.

The sequenced sample was peripheral blood, obtained in a trial of Ad26.COV2.S vaccine versus placebo. These receptors were taken from a person between 18 and 60 years old who received the Ad26.COV2.S COVID-19 vaccine or a placebo.

J is TRBJ1-4 and V is TRBV29-1; 7 bases align to TRBD1. Germline V gene data show CDR1 as SQVTM and CDR2 as ANQGSEA. V shed 4 bases, J shed 8 bases, and the junction held 10 bases outside the gene matches. This CDR3 spans 14 amino acids. The CDR3 protein is CSVVPTGVGEKLFF. The CDR3 coding sequence is TGCAGCGTTGTCCCCACAGGGGTTGGGGAAAAACTGTTTTTT.

The chain employs TRBV3-1 (or the pseudogene TRBV3-2) and TRBJ1-1; D call uncertain. Trimming removed 5 bases from V and 2 bases from J, with 6 bases in between. The germline CDR1 and CDR2 sequences are LGHDT and YNNKEL (reference sequence). This CDR3 region has 12 residues. In nucleotides, the CDR3 is TGTGCCAGCAGCGTTCCAAACACTGAAGCTTTCTTT. It is translated as CASSVPNTEAFF.

The chain links TRBV11-2 to TRBJ2-2, with D uncertain. There are 12 residues in the CDR3. The germline CDR1 and CDR2 sequences are SGHAT and FQNNGV. The ends were cut back, 9 bases at V and 2 bases at J, with 7 bases in the middle. CDR3 DNA sequence: TGTGCCAGTCCTCTTAACACCGGGGAGCTGTTTTTT. Protein: CASPLNTGELFF.

The J gene is TRBJ2-7, the V gene TRBV11-2; D gene uncertain. CDR1 is SGHAT, CDR2 FQNNGV, per germline. Trimming stripped 1 base from V and 0 bases from J, with 7 bases between. This CDR3 comprises 14 residues. As DNA, the CDR3 is TGTGCCAGCAGCTTAGTCAGAAGCTCCTACGAGCAGTACTTC. Residues: CASSLVRSSYEQYF.

The chain couples TRBV6-6 to TRBJ1-4; a weak D match, TRBD1 (6 bases). CDR1 MNHNY and CDR2 SVGAGI come from the germline V gene (reference sequence). Trimming pared 6 bases from V and 7 bases from J, leaving 15 bases between. This CDR3 contains 14 residues. The chain's CDR3 is CASSQGFGGEKLFF. The CDR3, as DNA: TGTGCCAGCAGCCAGGGGTTTGGGGGTGAAAAACTGTTTTTT.

The J gene is TRBJ1-1, the V gene TRBV6-5; 9 bases match TRBD1. After removal of 6 bases from V and 3 bases from J, the junction contained 8 bases not matched to a gene. The CDR3 has 15 residues. CDR1 is MNHEY, CDR2 SVGAGI, per germline. CDR3 sequence: CASSHWGQGDTEAFF. CDR3 DNA: TGTGCCAGCAGCCACTGGGGACAGGGAGACACTGAAGCTTTCTTT.

This clone was recorded once. V and J are TRBV18 and TRBJ1-2, with a tentative D call TRBD1 (5 bases). CDR3 length: 15 amino acids. Trimming cost V 2 bases and J 2 bases, with 12 bases left between them. Germline V gene data show CDR1 as KGHSH and CDR2 as LQKENI. In DNA, the CDR3 is TGTGCCAGCTCACCAAATTTGGGGGGGAACTATGGCTACACCTTC. It translates to CASSPNLGGNYGYTF.

This chain connects TRBV7-8 to TRBJ1-1, with TRBD1 identical over 11 bases. V was clipped by 5 bases and J by 1 base; unmatched bases: 3. The CDR3 runs 15 residues. Germline CDR1 and CDR2: SGHVS and FQNEAQ. The CDR3: CASSLGTGGNTEAFF. CDR3 DNA: TGTGCCAGCAGCCTCGGGACAGGGGGGAACACTGAAGCTTTCTTT.

The genes are TRBV7-9 and TRBJ1-1; the D is unclear. The ends were cut back, 5 bases at V and 1 base at J, with 14 bases in the middle. Germline loops: CDR1 SEHNR, CDR2 FQNEAQ (reference sequence). The CDR3 is 15 residues long. The CDR3 here is CASSDTRGGNTEAFF. The CDR3 DNA reads as TGTGCCAGCAGCGATACGCGGGGAGGGAACACTGAAGCTTTCTTT.

The J gene is TRBJ2-3, the V gene TRBV4-3; D unresolved. The V end was cut by 5 bases, the J end by 3 bases, with 18 bases between. This CDR3 is built from 16 residues. Germline V lookup: CDR1 LGHNA, CDR2 YSLEER. This chain's CDR3 is CASSAPPREKTDTQYF. The CDR3 nucleotides are TGCGCCAGCAGCGCCCCCCCGCGTGAGAAGACAGATACGCAGTATTTT.

The CDR3 spells CASSLESDKDEKLFF. CDR3 DNA sequence: TGTGCCAGCAGCTTAGAGTCCGACAAAGATGAAAAACTGTTTTTT. The chain is built from TRBV7-6 and TRBJ1-4, with D unclear. The germline CDR1 and CDR2 sequences are SGHVS and FNYEAQ. V lost 1 base and J lost 6, with 12 bases in between. This CDR3 is built from 15 residues.

The chain joins TRBV4-3 to TRBJ1-1; D unresolved. The CDR3 has 15 amino acids. The germline V gene encodes CDR1 LGHNA and CDR2 YSLEER. V shed 1 base and J shed 6 bases, with 15 bases lying between them. CDR3 protein: CASSQGAGEVPEAFF. The CDR3 DNA reads TGCGCCAGCAGCCAAGGGGCGGGTGAGGTTCCTGAAGCTTTCTTT.

This chain uses TRBV7-8 with TRBJ1-1; possibly TRBD1 for D (5 bases). Per the germline V gene, CDR1 is SGHVS and CDR2 is FQNEAQ. The V gene lost 5 bases and the J gene lost 7 bases, with 17 bases spanning the gap. The CDR3 spans 14 residues. CDR3 coding DNA: TGTGCCAGCAGCGCCGGGACGACAGACGGTGAAGCTTTCTTT. It yields the protein CASSAGTTDGEAFF.

This clone has just one count. The chain joins TRBV10-3 to TRBJ1-1; weak D call: TRBD1 (6 bases). The CDR3 runs 15 residues. CDR1 and CDR2 (germline): ENHRY, SYGVKD. V gave up 2 bases and J gave up 5 bases, with 15 bases separating them. The CDR3 spells CAISERTAVGTEAFF. CDR3 bases: TGTGCCATCAGTGAGAGGACAGCAGTTGGGACTGAAGCTTTCTTT.

This clone was observed once. This sequence joins TRBV6-1 and TRBJ2-2, with D perhaps matching TRBD2 (6 bases). CDR3 length: 16 amino acids. Per the germline V gene, CDR1 is MNHNS and CDR2 is SASEGT. Trimming shortened V by 2 bases and J by 6 bases, and 16 bases separated the two germline ends. The CDR3 loop reads CASSETSPRRAGELFF. The CDR3 region has the DNA TGTGCCAGCAGTGAAACTAGCCCGAGAAGGGCCGGGGAGCTGTTTTTT.

The chain uses TRBV6-5 and TRBJ2-5; no definite D call. CDR3 size: 14 residues. Trimming took 0 bases from V and 2 from J, leaving 7 bases between them. Looked up from germline, CDR1 is MNHEY and CDR2 is SVGAGI. The CDR3 spells CASSYSTQQETQYF. The CDR3 nucleotides read TGTGCCAGCAGTTACTCGACCCAGCAAGAGACCCAGTACTTC.

The chain recombines TRBV24-1 with TRBJ2-7; TRBD1 is a possible D gene (6 bases). The germline V and J ends were trimmed by 4 bases and 0 bases, with 15 bases remaining between them. This CDR3 spans 16 amino acids. CDR1 and CDR2 from the germline V gene are KGHDR and SFDVKD. The CDR3 protein is CATSESYRASSYEQYF. The CDR3 DNA reads TGTGCCACCAGTGAGTCATACAGGGCGAGCTCCTACGAGCAGTACTTC.